What follows are 14 T cell receptor beta chains derived from one specimen sequenced in a study of blood T cell repertoires in COVID-19. Some clones are missing from TCRdb's copy, which holds only in-frame ones; the method was immunoSEQ multiplex PCR. The sample consists of fewer than 200,000 clones, approximately 84% of them appearing once. Sequencing was done on a sample of peripheral blood. The origin of the receptors is a woman of 80 years or more with acute or convalescent COVID-19.

Many counts were recorded for this clone. The CDR3 loop reads CASSFPGFSYGYTF. DNA of the CDR3: TGTGCCAGCAGCTTTCCCGGGTTTAGCTATGGCTACACCTTC. This chain connects TRBV5-4 to TRBJ1-2; D call uncertain. Trimming shortened V by 2 bases and J by 4 bases, and 12 bases separated the two germline ends. The CDR3 is made up of 14 amino acids. CDR1 is SGHNT, CDR2 YYREEE, per germline (reference sequence).

This clone is a singleton in its sample. This chain joins TRBV7-2 and TRBJ1-5; 7 bases line up with TRBD1. Germline V gene sequence: CDR1 SGHTA, CDR2 FQGNSA. J gave up 4 bases and V 1 base, and 7 bases lay outside the gene matches. CDR3 length equals 16 residues. CDR3 loop: CASSLVRGQKNQPQHF. In nucleotides, the CDR3 is TGTGCCAGCAGCTTAGTAAGGGGACAGAAAAATCAGCCCCAGCATTTT.

This clone was found many times. The V gene is TRBV6-6, the J gene TRBJ1-1; TRBD1 agrees at 9 bases. V shed 0 bases and J 10 bases; nucleotides not matched to a gene: 6. Germline lookup yields CDR1 MNHNY and CDR2 SVGAGI (reference sequence). The CDR3 contains 14 residues. Here the CDR3 reads CASSYSTGGEGAFF. In nucleotides, the CDR3 is TGTGCCAGCAGTTACTCGACAGGGGGAGAGGGAGCTTTCTTT.

V and J are TRBV19 and TRBJ2-2, with TRBD1 identical over 10 bases. The V and J ends lost 1 base and 2 bases, in that order; junction bases with no gene match: 4. CDR1 and CDR2 from the germline V gene are LNHDA and SQIVND (reference sequence). The CDR3 totals 17 residues. The CDR3 reads CASSIGTGGINTGELFF. CDR3 bases: TGTGCCAGTAGTATAGGGACAGGGGGTATAAACACCGGGGAGCTGTTTTTT.

In this sample, this clone turned up once. The rearrangement uses TRBV4-3 and TRBJ1-1; D may be TRBD1 (6 bases). This CDR3 spans 15 amino acids. Trimming left V 0 bases short and J 5 bases short, with 13 bases between. CDR1 and CDR2 from the germline V gene are LGHNA and YSLEER. CDR3 nucleotides: TGCGCCAGCAGCCAAGAGTTCGGCAGGGGAACTGAAGCTTTCTTT. This codes for CASSQEFGRGTEAFF.

This clone has a single count. The CDR3 protein is CASKETAMNTEAFF. CDR3 DNA sequence: TGTGCCAGCAAGGAGACAGCCATGAACACTGAAGCTTTCTTT. The chain employs TRBV2 and TRBJ1-1, with a possible D match to TRBD1 (5 bases). Germline CDR1 is SNHLY and CDR2 is FYNNEI. This CDR3 comprises 14 residues. Trimming pared 7 bases from V and 0 bases from J, leaving 12 bases between.

This rearrangement joins TRBV10-1 to TRBJ2-3; TRBD2 is a possible D gene (6 bases). The CDR3 contains 13 residues. Germline values: CDR1 WNHNN, CDR2 SYGVQD (reference sequence). V lost 5 bases and J 8 bases, leaving 14 bases between the germline ends. As DNA, the CDR3 is TGCGCCAGCAGTCGGGACTCCTTAGTTACGCAGTATTTT. Protein sequence: CASSRDSLVTQYF.

V gene TRBV3-1 (or the pseudogene TRBV3-2) combines with J gene TRBJ1-1, with D maybe TRBD1 (6 bases). The ends were cut back, 5 bases at V and 4 bases at J, with 14 bases in the middle. The germline gives CDR1 LGHDT, CDR2 YNNKEL (reference sequence). The CDR3 runs 14 residues. CDR3 loop: CASSYEGGLTEAFF. For the CDR3, the DNA is TGTGCCAGCAGCTACGAGGGGGGGCTCACTGAAGCTTTCTTT.

The chain recombines TRBV7-6 with TRBJ2-5; possibly TRBD2 for D (6 bases). V was shortened by 5 bases and J by 2 bases, with 12 bases between the two germline ends. Germline CDR1 SGHVS, CDR2 FNYEAQ. This CDR3 is built from 14 residues. The CDR3 loop reads CASSLSLAQETQYF. The CDR3 nucleotides read TGTGCCAGCAGCCTAAGCCTAGCGCAAGAGACCCAGTACTTC.

The rearrangement links TRBV11-2 to TRBJ2-1, with D possibly TRBD2 on 5 matching bases. V shed 5 bases and J shed 4 bases, with 15 bases lying between them. Per the germline V gene, CDR1 is SGHAT and CDR2 is FQNNGV. This CDR3 is built from 15 residues. The DNA for the CDR3 is TGTGCCAGCAGCCTTGCCAGGACTTATTACAATGAGCAGTTCTTC. Translated: CASSLARTYYNEQFF.

The chain uses TRBV10-2 and TRBJ2-2; 13 bases match TRBD2. V lost 3 bases, J lost 5 bases, and 6 bases stayed unmatched. The germline gives CDR1 WSHSY, CDR2 SAAADI. The length of the CDR3 is 17 residues. CDR3 in DNA: TGCGCCAGCAGTGATGGGGGACTAGCGGGAATTACCGGGGAGCTGTTTTTT. Protein sequence: CASSDGGLAGITGELFF.

The chain has TRBV19 and TRBJ1-1; 8 bases fit TRBD1. The CDR3 is 15 residues long. Looked up from germline, CDR1 is LNHDA and CDR2 is SQIVND (reference sequence). The ends lost 5 bases at V and 2 bases at J; junction bases unmatched: 7. This CDR3 is CASSLRGTGNTEAFF. The CDR3 DNA is TGTGCCAGTAGTCTCCGGGGGACAGGAAACACTGAAGCTTTCTTT.

The chain joins TRBV7-9 to TRBJ1-1, with D uncertain. The CDR3 extends over 15 amino acids. Germline values: CDR1 SEHNR, CDR2 FQNEAQ (reference sequence). V was shortened by 5 bases and J by 3 bases, with 16 bases between the two germline ends. As DNA, the CDR3 is TGTGCCAGCAGCCCGTTGGGCTCGAGGGACACTGAAGCTTTCTTT. Translated: CASSPLGSRDTEAFF. The variable domain in full, completed from reference TRBV7-9 and TRBJ1-1, reads DTGVSQNPRHKITKRGQNVTFRCDPISEHNRLYWYRQTLGQGPEFLTYFQNEAQLEKSRLLSDRFSAERPKGSFSTLEIQRTEQGDSAMYLCASSPLGSRDTEAFFGQGTRLTVV.

The chain has TRBV4-3 and TRBJ1-1, with D tentatively TRBD1 (5 bases). V was pared by 0 bases and J by 1 base, with 12 bases between. Germline CDR1 LGHNA, CDR2 YSLEER. There are 16 residues in the CDR3. CDR3 in amino acids: CASSQDLNRRNTEAFF. CDR3 nucleotides: TGCGCCAGCAGCCAAGATTTAAACAGGAGGAACACTGAAGCTTTCTTT.